These 7 T cell receptor beta chains came from one sample sequenced in a study of CD8+CD57+ T cells in acquired aplastic anemia. The study profiled TCR beta VDJ and CDR3 using genomic DNA as template. TCRdb reprocessed the reads via MiXCR and lists one record per CDR3 protein. The sample includes about 190,000 distinct CDR3 sequences, nearly 50% seen only once; the top ten take 8% to 10%. Patients included in sequencing had previously demonstrated CD8+CD57+ cell expansion by flow cytometry. The sequenced sample was sorted CD4+, CD8+, or CD8+CD57+ T cells (not recorded which) from PBMCs. These receptor sequences come from a human donor with aplastic anemia.

This clonotype was found many times. V gene TRBV5-1 combines with J gene TRBJ2-5, with TRBD1 matching 8 bases. CDR1 is SGHRS, CDR2 YFSETQ, per germline. After removal of 0 bases from V and 5 bases from J, the junction contained 9 bases not matched to a gene. The length of the CDR3 is 16 residues. The CDR3 DNA is TGCGCCAGCAGCTTGGCAGGTCAGGGGGCGGGTGAGACCCAGTACTTC. Translated: CASSLAGQGAGETQYF.

This clonotype was picked up a small number of times. This CDR3 is CASSEGWGGNYGYTF. CDR3 DNA sequence: TGTGCCAGCAGTGAAGGGTGGGGTGGGAACTATGGCTACACCTTC. The chain recombines TRBV2 with TRBJ1-2; D call uncertain. V shed 1 base and J shed 2 bases, with 11 bases lying between them. CDR1 and CDR2 from the germline V gene are SNHLY and FYNNEI. This CDR3 is built from 15 residues.

This clonotype showed up many times. Mismatch with germline at one junction end may stem from a read error. V gene TRBV7-3 combines with J gene TRBJ2-2; D call uncertain. Germline V gene data show CDR1 as SGHTA and CDR2 as FQGTGA. CDR3 length: 14 amino acids. CDR3 in amino acids: CASRLRAGPGELFF. CDR3 nucleotide sequence: TGTGCCAGCAGGTTAAGGGCCGGGCCCGGGGAGCTGTTTTTT.

At least ten counts were recorded for this clonotype. The gene calls are TRBV20-1 and TRBJ1-4; TRBD1 agrees at 7 bases. From germline, CDR1 is DFQATT and CDR2 SNEGSKA (reference sequence). V was pared by 3 bases and J by 12 bases, with 13 bases of the junction left unmatched. This CDR3 is built from 14 residues. CDR3 amino acids: CSASKSGTVNELFF. Here the CDR3 DNA reads TGCAGTGCTAGTAAATCTGGGACAGTTAATGAACTGTTTTTT.

A note on this clonotype: Because the CDR3 is missing its conserved closing phenylalanine or tryptophan, this is likely a read error. The chain links TRBV18 to TRBJ2-7; D is ambiguous. CDR3 length equals 13 residues. Germline lookup yields CDR1 KGHSH and CDR2 LQKENI. Trimming shortened V by 3 bases and J by 4 bases, and 10 bases separated the two germline ends. The CDR3 sequence: CASSPPMGYEQYS. DNA of the CDR3: TGTGCCAGCTCACCTCCGATGGGGTACGAGCAGTACTCC.

The rearrangement uses TRBV7-8 and TRBJ1-6; D remains ambiguous. The CDR3 extends over 14 amino acids. The V and J ends lost 1 base and 7 bases respectively, with 8 bases between them. Germline loops: CDR1 SGHVS, CDR2 FQNEAQ. CDR3 loop: CASSLVSENSPLHF. DNA for the CDR3: TGTGCCAGCAGCTTAGTTTCAGAGAATTCACCCCTCCACTTT.

This clonotype was picked up a small number of times. The rearrangement links TRBV19 to TRBJ2-1, with unresolved D. The CDR3 spans 14 residues. The germline V gene has CDR1 LNHDA and CDR2 SQIVND (reference sequence). Trimming took off 0 bases at V and 7 bases at J, with 10 bases between the two ends. The CDR3 sequence: CASSIDPTMNEQFF. The CDR3 nucleotides read TGTGCCAGTAGTATAGATCCCACGATGAATGAGCAGTTCTTC.